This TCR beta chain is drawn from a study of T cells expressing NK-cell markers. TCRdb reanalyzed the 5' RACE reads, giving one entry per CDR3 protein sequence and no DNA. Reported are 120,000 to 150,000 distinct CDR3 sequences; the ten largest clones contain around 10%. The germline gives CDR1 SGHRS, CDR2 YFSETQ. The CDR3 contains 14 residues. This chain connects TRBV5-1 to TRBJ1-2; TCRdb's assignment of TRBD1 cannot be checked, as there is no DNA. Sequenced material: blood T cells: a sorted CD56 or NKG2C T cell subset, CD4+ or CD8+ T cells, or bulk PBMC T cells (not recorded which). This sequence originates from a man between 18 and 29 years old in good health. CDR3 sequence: CASSLYATGYGYTF.